Reported below is one T cell receptor (beta chain). Antigen specificity is unknown. The data derive from a study of cytomegalovirus exposure and HLA in healthy donors. Study overall: A data release that came early held approximately 85 million unique TCRs from HLA-typed donors.

The length of the CDR3 is 15 residues. The trim removed 5 bases at V and 7 bases at J, leaving 12 bases unmatched. Germline V gene data show CDR1 as SGHVS and CDR2 as FNYEAQ. Study conclusions and caveats: There were around 160 TCR beta chains listed as cytomegalovirus-associated. Some highly shared sequence variants likely arose as a pipeline artifact.

With 60 Vbeta and 13 Jbeta primers, the PCR was carried out. Profiled with immunoSEQ multiplex PCR; TCRdb holds only in-frame clones, not every one. The sample records around 150,000 clones, roughly 88% being singletons. The rearrangement joins TRBV7-6 to TRBJ1-2; 8 nucleotides agree with TRBD1. The sequencing input was PBMCs. The receptor's source is a woman between 40 and 55 years old in good health and CMV-seronegative. The CDR3 reads CASSQRVDRASGYTF. As DNA, the CDR3 is TGTGCCAGCAGCCAACGGGTGGACAGGGCCTCTGGCTACACCTTC.